Listed here are 12 T cell receptor beta chains from one sample, sequenced in a study of T cells expressing NK-cell markers. Reprocessing the 5' RACE reads, TCRdb reports a single entry for every CDR3 protein and omits DNA. This sample contains 500,000 to 600,000 distinct CDR3 sequences. Sample: blood T cells: a sorted CD56 or NKG2C T cell subset, CD4+ or CD8+ T cells, or bulk PBMC T cells (not recorded which). Source of these receptors: a man aged 18 to 29 in good health.

The genes are TRBV7-2 and TRBJ2-2. Germline assignment: CDR1 SGHTA and CDR2 FQGNSA. This CDR3 spans 13 amino acids. CDR3 loop: CASTSGDTGELFF.

The chain is built from TRBV29-1 and TRBJ1-2; no DNA is available, so the TRBD1 call from TCRdb remains unchecked. Germline CDR1 SQVTM, CDR2 ANQGSEA. CDR3 length equals 13 residues. The CDR3: CSVGTGEDYGYTF.

V and J are TRBV15 and TRBJ2-7. The CDR3 sequence is 14 residues long. Germline assignment: CDR1 LNHNV and CDR2 YYDKDF (reference sequence). The CDR3 sequence is CATSREHRRDEQYF.

V is TRBV12-3 or TRBV12-4 and J is TRBJ2-1; the TRBD2 assignment by TCRdb is unverifiable without DNA. The CDR3 runs to 16 residues. This CDR3 reads CASSPLAGERRNEQFF.

The chain is built from TRBV7-2 and TRBJ1-2. Germline values: CDR1 SGHTA, CDR2 FQGNSA. The CDR3 loop spans 13 amino acids. CDR3 in amino acids: CASSLTGYYGYTF.

The chain is built from TRBV7-6 and TRBJ2-1; the D call of TRBD2 rests on TCRdb alone, since no DNA is present to check it. This CDR3 has 14 amino acids. The germline V gene has CDR1 SGHVS and CDR2 FNYEAQ. This CDR3 is CASSARLAGGEQFF. Together with reference TRBV7-6 and TRBJ2-1, the CDR3 gives the full variable domain: GAGVSQSPRYKVTKRGQDVALRCDPISGHVSLYWYRQALGQGPEFLTYFNYEAQQDKSGLPNDRFSAERPEGSISTLTIQRTEQRDSAMYRCASSARLAGGEQFFGPGTRLTVL.

The chain combines TRBV5-1 with TRBJ2-7; TCRdb gives TRBD1 as the D gene, but with no DNA this cannot be confirmed. Germline loops: CDR1 SGHRS, CDR2 YFSETQ. The length of the CDR3 is 15 residues. The CDR3 loop reads CASSSTGQGPNEQYF.

The rearrangement links TRBV4-1 to TRBJ2-3; no DNA is available, so the TRBD1 call from TCRdb remains unchecked. This CDR3 spans 17 amino acids. The germline gives CDR1 MGHRA, CDR2 YSYEKL. This CDR3 is CASSQQQGAIPTDTQYF.

V usage is TRBV20-1 and J usage is TRBJ2-2; the D call of TRBD2 rests on TCRdb alone, since no DNA is present to check it. Germline values: CDR1 DFQATT, CDR2 SNEGSKA (reference sequence). The CDR3 is 15 residues long. The CDR3 region is CSASSPGTRPGELFF.

CDR3 protein: CASSYKGGDTEAFF. The chain couples TRBV12-3 or TRBV12-4 to TRBJ1-1. The CDR3 has 14 amino acids.

The chain couples TRBV20-1 to TRBJ1-6; without DNA, the TCRdb call of TRBD1 cannot be checked. Germline values: CDR1 DFQATT, CDR2 SNEGSKA (reference sequence). The CDR3 loop spans 16 amino acids. The CDR3 sequence: CSARWDRGLISSPLHF.

The CDR3 sequence: CASSYEGVLGSQETQYF. The chain uses TRBV6-5 and TRBJ2-5. Looked up from germline, CDR1 is MNHEY and CDR2 is SVGAGI. The length of the CDR3 is 17 residues.